Here is one TCR beta chain with its context. V was pared by 5 bases and J by 7 bases, with 8 bases between. There are 11 residues in the CDR3. Germline V gene sequence: CDR1 MGHDK, CDR2 SYGVNS. Measured with immunoSEQ multiplex PCR; TCRdb has only the in-frame clones, and not every one. The top ten clones hold around 1% of a sample with a few hundred thousand clones, approximately 83% of them seen once. These data are taken from a study of cytomegalovirus exposure and HLA in healthy donors. The source is a woman aged 18-35 years in good health and CMV-seronegative. Material for sequencing was PBMCs. The chain employs TRBV25-1 and TRBJ1-2; D is unclear. The CDR3 protein is CASSNSGGYTF. CDR3 DNA sequence: TGTGCCAGCAGTAACAGTGGTGGCTACACCTTC.